Below, 20 T cell receptor beta chains from the same sample are listed, as sequenced in a study of blood T cell repertoires in COVID-19. The data were produced by immunoSEQ multiplex PCR, yet TCRdb's version contains in-frame clones alone and is incomplete. The sample holds around 170,000 clones, around 83% seen once. What was sequenced was peripheral blood. These receptors originate from a woman aged 40 to 50 with acute or convalescent COVID-19.

The chain employs TRBV29-1 and TRBJ2-7; D remains ambiguous. This CDR3 is built from 13 residues. Germline CDR1 SQVTM, CDR2 ANQGSEA. V lost 4 bases and J lost 4, with 14 bases in between. The CDR3 DNA follows: TGCAGCGTTGCGACTTTGATACCTTACGAGCAGTACTTC. This sequence encodes CSVATLIPYEQYF.

This CDR3 reads CASLAGPMETQYF. CDR3 DNA: TGTGCCAGCCTTGCGGGTCCGATGGAGACCCAGTACTTC. The V call is TRBV6-5, the J call TRBJ2-5; D possibly corresponds to TRBD2 (5 bases). The length of the CDR3 is 13 residues. The ends were cut back, 8 bases at V and 5 bases at J, with 15 bases in the middle. Per the germline V gene, CDR1 is MNHEY and CDR2 is SVGAGI.

This clone was seen once. The V and J genes are TRBV5-4 and TRBJ2-2, with D unclear. The CDR3 is 14 amino acids. The germline CDR1 and CDR2 sequences are SGHNT and YYREEE (reference sequence). V was shortened by 2 bases and J by 4 bases, with 9 bases between the two germline ends. The CDR3 spells CASSFQAPTGELFF. In DNA form, the CDR3 reads TGTGCCAGCAGCTTTCAGGCACCCACCGGGGAGCTGTTTTTT.

The chain uses TRBV5-1 and TRBJ2-1; the match to TRBD1 covers 9 bases. The CDR3 loop spans 15 amino acids. The V gene end was trimmed by 2 bases and the J gene end by 3 bases; junction bases not matched to a gene: 3. Germline loops: CDR1 SGHRS, CDR2 YFSETQ. DNA of the CDR3: TGCGCCAGCAGCTTCGGGACAGGGTTCTACAATGAGCAGTTCTTC. Protein product: CASSFGTGFYNEQFF.

The V call is TRBV6-2 or TRBV6-3, the J call TRBJ1-1, with 8 bases that match TRBD1. The CDR3 loop spans 15 amino acids. The germline V gene has CDR1 MNHEY and CDR2 SVGEGT. The trim removed 2 bases at V and 1 base at J, leaving 3 bases unmatched. The CDR3 protein is CASSYRDRWNTEAFF. The CDR3 DNA reads as TGTGCCAGCAGTTACCGGGACAGGTGGAACACTGAAGCTTTCTTT.

The chain has TRBV7-2 and TRBJ2-1, with unresolved D. In germline, CDR1 is SGHTA, CDR2 FQGNSA. The CDR3 extends over 17 amino acids. With 3 bases removed from V and 0 bases from J, the gap between germline ends came to 15 bases. The CDR3 DNA is TGTGCCAGCAGCTTCCAATTTCAGGTCAGCTCCTACAATGAGCAGTTCTTC. The encoded protein is CASSFQFQVSSYNEQFF.

This chain joins TRBV6-5 and TRBJ2-1, with 8 bases fitting TRBD1. The germline CDR1 and CDR2 sequences are MNHEY and SVGAGI. The CDR3 has 15 residues. The ends lost 6 bases at V and 0 bases at J; junction bases unmatched: 4. The CDR3 coding sequence is TGTGCCAGCAGGCTACAGGGGGTCTCCTACAATGAGCAGTTCTTC. Translation gives CASRLQGVSYNEQFF.

The chain combines TRBV27 with TRBJ2-7; D might be TRBD2 (6 bases). The V gene's germline CDR1 is MNHEY and CDR2 SMNVEV (reference sequence). The CDR3 has 12 residues. V lost 2 bases to trimming and J lost 7 bases, with 9 bases between them. The CDR3, as DNA: TGTGCCAGCAGTTTACTGGAGGGAGAGCAGTACTTC. It yields the protein CASSLLEGEQYF.

The CDR3 here is CASTPSDRVNSPLHF. CDR3 nucleotide sequence: TGTGCCAGCACTCCCTCCGACAGGGTGAATTCACCCCTCCACTTT. The chain links TRBV3-1 (or the pseudogene TRBV3-2) to TRBJ1-6; 7 positions agree with TRBD1. Losses at the gene ends were 7 bases for V and 7 bases for J; bases not matched to a gene: 10. The V gene's germline CDR1 is LGHDT and CDR2 YNNKEL (reference sequence). This CDR3 spans 15 amino acids.

This clone has just one count. This rearrangement joins TRBV7-3 to TRBJ2-3, with D hard to call. Looked up from germline, CDR1 is SGHTA and CDR2 is FQGTGA. The CDR3 has 14 residues. The germline V and J ends were trimmed by 4 bases and 0 bases, with 8 bases remaining between them. As DNA, the CDR3 is TGTGCCAGCAGCTCAACGACTAGCACAGATACGCAGTATTTT. The encoded protein is CASSSTTSTDTQYF.

The V call is TRBV28, the J call TRBJ2-5; D gene ambiguous. The CDR3 is 12 residues long. Trimming took off 6 bases at V and 2 bases at J, with 7 bases between the two ends. CDR1 is MDHEN and CDR2 is SYDVKM in the germline V gene. The DNA for the CDR3 is TGTGCCAGCAGCTACAGTCAAGAGACCCAGTACTTC. This codes for CASSYSQETQYF.

The CDR3, as DNA: TGTGCCAGCAGGCGAACCGGTTCACCCCTCCACTTT. Its translation is CASRRTGSPLHF. This chain links TRBV11-2 with TRBJ1-6; D is unresolved. Trimming left V 6 bases short and J 9 bases short, with 9 bases between. The CDR3 extends over 12 amino acids. Germline V CDR1 and CDR2: SGHAT, FQNNGV.

The chain couples TRBV11-2 to TRBJ2-1; weak D call: TRBD2 (5 bases). Trimming removed 5 bases at V and 10 bases at J, with 15 bases between. The germline V gene has CDR1 SGHAT and CDR2 FQNNGV. This CDR3 is built from 13 residues. CDR3 coding DNA: TGTGCCAGCAGCCACGGCATTCCGGGGGAGCAGTTCTTC. Encoded protein: CASSHGIPGEQFF.

The V gene is TRBV2, the J gene TRBJ1-1; 7 positions match TRBD1. Trimming at V came to 8 bases and at J to 6 bases, leaving 6 bases not matched to a gene. The CDR3 extends over 12 amino acids. CDR1 and CDR2 (germline): SNHLY, FYNNEI. The CDR3 DNA reads TGTGCCAGCTTACAGGGGACCTCTGAAGCTTTCTTT. As protein: CASLQGTSEAFF.

The chain joins TRBV18 to TRBJ1-1, with 9 bases matching TRBD1. Germline loops: CDR1 KGHSH, CDR2 LQKENI. There are 14 residues in the CDR3. J gave up 6 bases and V 2 bases, and 4 bases lay outside the gene matches. The CDR3 region has the DNA TGTGCCAGCTCACCAGGGACAGGGAGAGCTGAAGCTTTCTTT. Its translation is CASSPGTGRAEAFF. Supplemented by reference TRBV18 and TRBJ1-1, the full variable domain reads NAGVMQNPRHLVRRRGQEARLRCSPMKGHSHVYWYRQLPEEGLKFMVYLQKENIIDESGMPKERFSAEFPKEGPSILRIQQVVRGDSAAYFCASSPGTGRAEAFFGQGTRLTVV.

V usage is TRBV19 and J usage is TRBJ1-2; 7 bases map to TRBD1. With 6 bases clipped from V and 0 bases from J, the junction kept 22 bases outside the gene matches. This CDR3 has 20 amino acids. Germline V gene lookup returns CDR1 LNHDA and CDR2 SQIVND (reference sequence). Here the CDR3 reads CASSDGTASPPTFSNYGYTF. CDR3 in DNA: TGTGCCAGTAGCGACGGGACAGCGAGTCCCCCAACCTTTTCTAACTATGGCTACACCTTC.

The rearrangement links TRBV2 to TRBJ1-5, with 9 bases lining up with TRBD1. This CDR3 region has 14 residues. Germline CDR1 is SNHLY and CDR2 is FYNNEI. The V and J ends lost 4 bases and 7 bases, in that order; junction bases with no gene match: 5. Here the CDR3 DNA reads TGTGCCAGCAGTGGGACAGGGGAGGGGCAGCCCCAGCATTTT. It is translated as CASSGTGEGQPQHF. The full variable domain, its missing parts supplied by reference TRBV2 and TRBJ1-5, is EPEVTQTPSHQVTQMGQEVILRCVPISNHLYFYWYRQILGQKVEFLVSFYNNEISEKSEIFDDQFSVERPDGSNFTLKIRSTKLEDSAMYFCASSGTGEGQPQHFGDGTRLSIL.

V gene TRBV5-4 combines with J gene TRBJ2-7; D remains unclear. Trimming took off 4 bases at V and 7 bases at J, with 15 bases between the two ends. The CDR3 loop spans 13 amino acids. Germline CDR1 SGHNT, CDR2 YYREEE (reference sequence). The CDR3 DNA sequence: TGTGCCAGCAGCCCCAGGCTCCTTGAGGAGCAGTACTTC. Its translation is CASSPRLLEEQYF.

This rearrangement joins TRBV7-3 to TRBJ1-1, with 8 bases lining up with TRBD1. Unmatched junction bases numbered 10, after V lost 5 bases and J lost 5 bases. In germline, CDR1 is SGHTA, CDR2 FQGTGA. The CDR3 sequence is 15 residues long. DNA of the CDR3: TGTGCCAGCAGCCTGGAACAGGGGGTTTTGACTGAAGCTTTCTTT. It yields the protein CASSLEQGVLTEAFF.

V usage is TRBV28 and J usage is TRBJ1-5, with D unresolved. CDR1 and CDR2 from the germline V gene are MDHEN and SYDVKM. V lost 5 bases, J lost 5 bases, and 19 bases lay in between. CDR3 size: 16 residues. Here the CDR3 DNA reads TGTGCCAGCAGTGCCCGGTCTTGGCTCAGCGATCAGCCCCAGCATTTT. Translation gives CASSARSWLSDQPQHF.